This TCR beta chain stems from a study of technical replicates of blood from a few donors. This clone is labeled as medium-sized. Repertoires were generated with immunoSEQ multiplex PCR, while TCRdb's copy carries only in-frame clones and drops some. The data contain roughly 68,000 clones, around 90% of them seen just once; the ten biggest clones take up over 4%. The CDR3 contains 16 residues. With 0 bases removed from V and 0 bases from J, the gap between germline ends came to 10 bases. The germline CDR1 and CDR2 sequences are SGHNT and YYREEE (reference sequence). V is TRBV5-4 and J is TRBJ1-5, with D unclear. This clonotype was obtained from a human donor in good health. Some clones in this sample may be carry-over from other donors' samples. The specimen sequenced was PBMCs. CDR3 sequence reads: CASSLGGGGSNQPQHF. DNA of the CDR3: TGTGCCAGCAGCTTGGGGGGAGGTGGTAGCAATCAGCCCCAGCATTTT.